The rows below give T cell receptor beta chains drawn from one sample of a study of vaccination and CD4 T cells after COVID-19. MiXCR, applied by TCRdb to the PCR reads, yields one record per CDR3 protein. The table includes 4,000 or so distinct CDR3 sequences, roughly a fifth detected once. Their specific antigens are unknown. The sample comprised CD4+ T cells from blood, cultured in vitro. These receptors originate from a human donor who had recovered from COVID-19. Both conserved end residues are part of each CDR3. A D gene is named only where the DNA matches it firmly. The size entry is marked missing in some rows and otherwise reads once, few, many or a size class.

j_call: TRBJ2-2; v_call: TRBV5-1; d_call: TRBD1; clone_size: few; cdr3_nt: TGCGCCAGCAGACTCGGGACAGGGTCGAACACCGGGGAGCTGTTTTTT; cdr3_aa: CASRLGTGSNTGELFF
j_call: TRBJ1-2; v_call: TRBV12-3/TRBV12-4; d_call: TRBD1; clone_size: medium-sized; cdr3_nt: TGTGCCAGCAGTTTAGCGGGACAGAACTATGGCTACACCTTC; cdr3_aa: CASSLAGQNYGYTF
j_call: TRBJ1-5; v_call: TRBV7-9; d_call: NA; clone_size: NA; cdr3_nt: TGTGCCAGCAGCTTAGCAGACTTCAATCAGCCCCAGCATTTT; cdr3_aa: CASSLADFNQPQHF
j_call: TRBJ1-2; v_call: TRBV7-8; d_call: NA; clone_size: medium-sized; cdr3_nt: TGTGCCAGCAGCCCCGCAGGGCCCGACTATGGCTACACCTTC; cdr3_aa: CASSPAGPDYGYTF
j_call: TRBJ2-4; v_call: TRBV5-1; d_call: TRBD1; clone_size: NA; cdr3_nt: TGCGCCAGCAGGGGTCCCGGGACAGGAGACATTCAGTACTTC; cdr3_aa: CASRGPGTGDIQYF
j_call: TRBJ2-7; v_call: TRBV6-2/TRBV6-3; d_call: TRBD1; clone_size: NA; cdr3_nt: TGTGCCAGCAGTGGAATCGGACAGGGGACCTACGAGCAGTACTTC; cdr3_aa: CASSGIGQGTYEQYF
j_call: TRBJ1-5; v_call: TRBV27; d_call: TRBD1; clone_size: NA; cdr3_nt: TGTGCCAGCAGTTTGGGACAGGGGAGCAATCAGCCCCAGCATTTT; cdr3_aa: CASSLGQGSNQPQHF
j_call: TRBJ1-5; v_call: TRBV6-1; d_call: NA; clone_size: NA; cdr3_nt: TGTGCCAGCAGCTCCACAGGGAGGGGTGGCAATCAGCCCCAGCATTTT; cdr3_aa: CASSSTGRGGNQPQHF
j_call: TRBJ1-1; v_call: TRBV6-5; d_call: NA; clone_size: NA; cdr3_nt: TGTGCCAGCAGTTACGGACAGACTGAAGCTTTCTTT; cdr3_aa: CASSYGQTEAFF
j_call: TRBJ1-3; v_call: TRBV6-1; d_call: NA; clone_size: NA; cdr3_nt: TGTGCCAGCAGGACGGACAGAAGTGGAAACACCATATATTTT; cdr3_aa: CASRTDRSGNTIYF
j_call: TRBJ2-1; v_call: TRBV30; d_call: NA; clone_size: few; cdr3_nt: TGTGCCGGGGGTAAGCGGGCAACCTACAATGAGCAGTTCTTC; cdr3_aa: CAGGKRATYNEQFF
j_call: TRBJ2-7; v_call: TRBV9; d_call: NA; clone_size: NA; cdr3_nt: TGTGCCAGCAGCGCCGGACCAGACCTCTACGAGCAGTACTTC; cdr3_aa: CASSAGPDLYEQYF
j_call: TRBJ1-2; v_call: TRBV10-3; d_call: NA; clone_size: few; cdr3_nt: TGTGCCATCAGCGGATTAGAGGTTCCCTATGGCTACACCTTC; cdr3_aa: CAISGLEVPYGYTF
j_call: TRBJ1-5; v_call: TRBV19; d_call: NA; clone_size: medium-sized; cdr3_nt: TGTGCCAGTAGTATAGGTAGAGGAGGTCATCAGCCCCAGCATTTT; cdr3_aa: CASSIGRGGHQPQHF
j_call: TRBJ1-2; v_call: TRBV30; d_call: NA; clone_size: medium-sized; cdr3_nt: TGTGCCTGGAGTGTACCAACAGGGCAGGGCGGTGGCTACACCTTC; cdr3_aa: CAWSVPTGQGGGYTF
j_call: TRBJ2-1; v_call: TRBV9; d_call: TRBD2; clone_size: once; cdr3_nt: TGTGCCAGCAGCGTAGTTTCTAGCGGTTACAATGAGCAGTTCTTC; cdr3_aa: CASSVVSSGYNEQFF
j_call: TRBJ2-1; v_call: TRBV7-3; d_call: NA; clone_size: NA; cdr3_nt: TGTGCCAGCAGCTTAAGGGGGGACAATGAGCAGTTCTTC; cdr3_aa: CASSLRGDNEQFF
j_call: TRBJ1-1; v_call: TRBV18; d_call: NA; clone_size: NA; cdr3_nt: TGTGCCAGCTCACTGGGAAGGGGGAACACTGAAGCTTTCTTT; cdr3_aa: CASSLGRGNTEAFF
j_call: TRBJ2-3; v_call: TRBV2; d_call: TRBD2; clone_size: NA; cdr3_nt: TGTGCCAGCAGTGCCGGGACTAGCGGGGGATACACAGATACGCAGTATTTT; cdr3_aa: CASSAGTSGGYTDTQYF
j_call: TRBJ2-2; v_call: TRBV20-1; d_call: TRBD2; clone_size: few; cdr3_nt: TGCAGTGCTAGGGACCTCCTAGCGGGGGGTAACACCGGGGAGCTGTTTTTT; cdr3_aa: CSARDLLAGGNTGELFF
j_call: TRBJ1-4; v_call: TRBV2; d_call: TRBD1; clone_size: NA; cdr3_nt: TGTGCCAGCATTGGACAGGGGAGAGGGGCAACTCATGAAAAACTGTTTTTT; cdr3_aa: CASIGQGRGATHEKLFF
j_call: TRBJ1-2; v_call: TRBV7-9; d_call: NA; clone_size: medium-sized; cdr3_nt: TGTGCCAGCAGCTTGTTATCGGGGTATGGCTACACCTTC; cdr3_aa: CASSLLSGYGYTF
j_call: TRBJ1-1; v_call: TRBV3-1; d_call: NA; clone_size: NA; cdr3_nt: TGTGCCAGCAGCCTCGAGGCTCGGACTGAAGCTTTCTTT; cdr3_aa: CASSLEARTEAFF
j_call: TRBJ2-7; v_call: TRBV7-6; d_call: TRBD2; clone_size: NA; cdr3_nt: TGTGCCAGCAGCTTAGAAGTAGCGGGGGGTATCTACGAGCAGTACTTC; cdr3_aa: CASSLEVAGGIYEQYF
j_call: TRBJ2-3; v_call: TRBV12-2; d_call: NA; clone_size: NA; cdr3_nt: TGTGCAAGTCGCCCGCGACTAGCGGGGGCCCCCCCGGATACGCAGTATTTT; cdr3_aa: CASRPRLAGAPPDTQYF
j_call: TRBJ1-1; v_call: TRBV25-1; d_call: NA; clone_size: few; cdr3_nt: TGTGCCAGCAGGGGCTTAGCGGGCGATGGCACTGAAGCTTTCTTT; cdr3_aa: CASRGLAGDGTEAFF
j_call: TRBJ2-5; v_call: TRBV18; d_call: TRBD1; clone_size: NA; cdr3_nt: TGTGCCAGCTCACCACCGGGCAGGGGGCAAGAGACCCAGTACTTC; cdr3_aa: CASSPPGRGQETQYF
j_call: TRBJ2-3; v_call: TRBV5-4; d_call: NA; clone_size: NA; cdr3_nt: TGTGCCAGCAGCCCCCCTCGTAGGGGTAGCGGAAGCACAGATACGCAGTATTTT; cdr3_aa: CASSPPRRGSGSTDTQYF
j_call: TRBJ2-1; v_call: TRBV9; d_call: NA; clone_size: once; cdr3_nt: TGTGCCAGCAGCGATATTCTAGCCATTGAGCAGTTCTTC; cdr3_aa: CASSDILAIEQFF
j_call: TRBJ1-1; v_call: TRBV19; d_call: NA; clone_size: NA; cdr3_nt: TGTGCCAGTAGTATAGCCTCGGGGTCTCCAGCTTTCTTT; cdr3_aa: CASSIASGSPAFF
j_call: TRBJ1-6; v_call: TRBV5-1; d_call: TRBD1; clone_size: NA; cdr3_nt: TGCGCCAGCAGCTTGGGGGACAGGGGAGGTTCACCCCTCCACTTT; cdr3_aa: CASSLGDRGGSPLHF
j_call: TRBJ1-2; v_call: TRBV6-5; d_call: NA; clone_size: NA; cdr3_nt: TGTGCCAGCAGTTACTCGAGACGGAACTATGACTACACCTTC; cdr3_aa: CASSYSRRNYDYTF
j_call: TRBJ1-1; v_call: TRBV6-1; d_call: NA; clone_size: large; cdr3_nt: TGTGCCAGCAGAAGTTCAGGCTTGAACACTGAAGCTTTCTTT; cdr3_aa: CASRSSGLNTEAFF
j_call: TRBJ1-2; v_call: TRBV6-1; d_call: TRBD1; clone_size: few; cdr3_nt: TGTGCCAGCAGACCAACGGGACAGGGGGCTGGCTACACCTTC; cdr3_aa: CASRPTGQGAGYTF
j_call: TRBJ1-2; v_call: TRBV6-1; d_call: NA; clone_size: few; cdr3_nt: TGTGCCAGCAAAGAGGGCCCGCTCTATGGCTACACCTTC; cdr3_aa: CASKEGPLYGYTF
j_call: TRBJ1-1; v_call: TRBV20-1; d_call: TRBD1; clone_size: few; cdr3_nt: TGCAGTGCTAGGATGGGAGGGGGCGGTCGGACTGAAGCTTTCTTT; cdr3_aa: CSARMGGGGRTEAFF
j_call: TRBJ1-3; v_call: TRBV5-1; d_call: NA; clone_size: NA; cdr3_nt: TGCGCCAGCAGCTTGGACTTGAGGGGAGGCGCTGGAAACACCATATATTTT; cdr3_aa: CASSLDLRGGAGNTIYF
j_call: TRBJ1-2; v_call: TRBV7-8; d_call: NA; clone_size: medium-sized; cdr3_nt: TGTGCCAGCAGCTTAAGCCTGAGCAGGGGTATCTATGGCTACACCTTC; cdr3_aa: CASSLSLSRGIYGYTF
j_call: TRBJ1-6; v_call: TRBV3-1; d_call: NA; clone_size: NA; cdr3_nt: TGTGCCAGCGGCGGCGGTTCACCCCTCCACTTT; cdr3_aa: CASGGGSPLHF
j_call: TRBJ2-3; v_call: TRBV5-4; d_call: NA; clone_size: few; cdr3_nt: TGTGCCAGCAGCGAAACTTCTGGGGGGACTACAGATACGCAGTATTTT; cdr3_aa: CASSETSGGTTDTQYF
j_call: TRBJ2-7; v_call: TRBV12-3/TRBV12-4; d_call: NA; clone_size: NA; cdr3_nt: TGTGCCAGCAGTTTAGCGGGGGGCTCCTACGAGCAGTACTTC; cdr3_aa: CASSLAGGSYEQYF
j_call: TRBJ2-4; v_call: TRBV30; d_call: TRBD2; clone_size: NA; cdr3_nt: TGTGCCTGGAGCCCAGGACTAGCGGGGGGCGGGGACATTCAGTACTTC; cdr3_aa: CAWSPGLAGGGDIQYF
j_call: TRBJ1-6; v_call: TRBV6-1; d_call: TRBD1; clone_size: NA; cdr3_nt: TGTGCCAGCGGGCGGACAGGGACCAATTCACCCCTCCACTTT; cdr3_aa: CASGRTGTNSPLHF
j_call: TRBJ2-3; v_call: TRBV30; d_call: TRBD2; clone_size: NA; cdr3_nt: TGTTCCGCGGGGGGGCAAGCGACGCAGTATTTT; cdr3_aa: CSAGGQATQYF
j_call: TRBJ2-5; v_call: TRBV5-1; d_call: TRBD2; clone_size: once; cdr3_nt: TGCGCCAGCAGCGTGGGGCGGGGGGATGAAGAGACCCAGTACTTC; cdr3_aa: CASSVGRGDEETQYF
j_call: TRBJ2-7; v_call: TRBV6-1; d_call: NA; clone_size: few; cdr3_nt: TGTGCCAGCAGGGAGGGGGCGCGTTACGAGCAGTACTTC; cdr3_aa: CASREGARYEQYF
j_call: TRBJ2-6; v_call: TRBV5-4; d_call: NA; clone_size: NA; cdr3_nt: TGTGCCAGCAGCTTGATCGGGGCCAACGTCCTGACTTTC; cdr3_aa: CASSLIGANVLTF
j_call: TRBJ2-3; v_call: TRBV7-9; d_call: NA; clone_size: few; cdr3_nt: TGTGCCAGCAGCTTGGGCAGGGCCCACACAGATACGCAGTATTTT; cdr3_aa: CASSLGRAHTDTQYF
j_call: TRBJ1-5; v_call: TRBV20-1; d_call: NA; clone_size: few; cdr3_nt: TGCAGTGCTAGTGCCGATAGCAATCAGCCCCAGCATTTT; cdr3_aa: CSASADSNQPQHF
j_call: TRBJ2-7; v_call: TRBV12-3/TRBV12-4; d_call: NA; clone_size: NA; cdr3_nt: TGTGCCAGCAGTTTAGGACAGAGCTACGAGCAGTACTTC; cdr3_aa: CASSLGQSYEQYF
j_call: TRBJ2-1; v_call: TRBV30; d_call: TRBD1; clone_size: NA; cdr3_nt: TGTGCCTCGACCGGGACAGGGGGTTACAATGAGCAGTTCTTC; cdr3_aa: CASTGTGGYNEQFF
j_call: TRBJ1-5; v_call: TRBV6-1; d_call: NA; clone_size: NA; cdr3_nt: TGTGCCAGCAGTGTGGCGGGTGGTAATCAGCCCCAGCATTTT; cdr3_aa: CASSVAGGNQPQHF
j_call: TRBJ1-1; v_call: TRBV5-1; d_call: TRBD1; clone_size: few; cdr3_nt: TGCGCCAGCAGCACAGGGGGGAACACTGAAGCTTTCTTT; cdr3_aa: CASSTGGNTEAFF
j_call: TRBJ1-1; v_call: TRBV12-3/TRBV12-4; d_call: TRBD1; clone_size: few; cdr3_nt: TGTGCCAGCAGGTTCACAGGGGCTGCGGGGTCTGAAGCTTTCTTT; cdr3_aa: CASRFTGAAGSEAFF
j_call: TRBJ1-5; v_call: TRBV27; d_call: NA; clone_size: medium-sized; cdr3_nt: TGTGCCAGCAGTTTTTCCGTGGAGCAGCCCCAGCATTTT; cdr3_aa: CASSFSVEQPQHF
j_call: TRBJ1-6; v_call: TRBV12-3/TRBV12-4; d_call: NA; clone_size: few; cdr3_nt: TGTGCCAGCAGTCGACAGAATTCACCCCTCCACTTT; cdr3_aa: CASSRQNSPLHF
j_call: TRBJ1-1; v_call: TRBV6-2/TRBV6-3; d_call: NA; clone_size: medium-sized; cdr3_nt: TGTGCCAGCAGTTACGGGGTCCGGAACACTGAAGCTTTCTTT; cdr3_aa: CASSYGVRNTEAFF